Below are 15 T cell receptor beta chains sequenced from a single sample in a study of T cell repertoires in cytomegalovirus infection. TCRdb re-derived calls from the reads in MiXCR, one entry per CDR3 protein. The table shows around 550,000 distinct CDR3 sequences, with 26% occurring only once. Sequenced sample: PBMCs. The source is a human donor in good health (CMV status not recorded). Some clones in this sample may be carry-over from other donors' samples.

The chain carries TRBV27 and TRBJ2-1; no firm D call. This CDR3 has 14 residues. CDR1 is MNHEY, CDR2 SMNVEV, per germline (reference sequence). V lost 10 bases and J lost 8, with 21 bases in between. CDR3 DNA sequence: TGTGCCACCGAACTACTCCCGACCGACCATGAGCAGTTCTTC. Its translation is CATELLPTDHEQFF.

In this sample, this clonotype turned up many times. The chain is built from TRBV7-2 and TRBJ1-5; D possibly corresponds to TRBD1 (5 bases). The CDR3 is made up of 17 amino acids. V was cut by 2 bases and J by 2 bases, with 16 bases left in between. CDR1 and CDR2 (germline): SGHTA, FQGNSA. This chain's CDR3 is CASSLSSGGYGNQPQHF. The CDR3 DNA follows: TGTGCCAGCAGCTTATCGAGTGGGGGTTACGGCAATCAGCCCCAGCATTTT.

Written as DNA, the CDR3 is TGTGCCAGTAGTACCCCGACAGGGGGATCCTATAATTCACCCCTCCACTTT. Amino acid sequence: CASSTPTGGSYNSPLHF. J is TRBJ1-6 and V is TRBV19, with 9 bases lining up with TRBD1. CDR3 length: 17 residues. Unmatched junction bases numbered 5, after V lost 4 bases and J lost 1 base. Germline CDR1 LNHDA, CDR2 SQIVND (reference sequence).

In its sample, this clonotype was seen a few times. The chain combines TRBV7-9 with TRBJ2-5, with 7 positions matching TRBD1. Per the germline V gene, CDR1 is SEHNR and CDR2 is FQNEAQ (reference sequence). The ends lost 1 base at V and 2 bases at J; junction bases unmatched: 1. This CDR3 spans 14 amino acids. The CDR3, as DNA: TGTGCCAGCAGCTTAGAGGGGGCACAAGAGACCCAGTACTTC. Protein product: CASSLEGAQETQYF.

This clonotype has a count of ten or more. The chain employs TRBV7-8 and TRBJ1-1; tentative D call: TRBD1 (5 bases). V was clipped by 5 bases and J by 3 bases, with 16 bases between them. The germline CDR1 and CDR2 sequences are SGHVS and FQNEAQ. The CDR3 loop spans 15 amino acids. CDR3 in DNA: TGTGCCAGCAGCGGTCGCAGGGAAATATACACTGAAGCTTTCTTT. Its protein product is CASSGRREIYTEAFF.

This clonotype appeared a few times. V gene TRBV4-3 combines with J gene TRBJ2-1, with D possibly matching TRBD1 (6 bases). Trimming shortened V by 1 base and J by 4 bases, and 8 bases separated the two germline ends. Germline loops: CDR1 LGHNA, CDR2 YSLEER. The CDR3 totals 14 residues. CDR3 in amino acids: CASSQGQGYNEQFF. The DNA of the CDR3 is TGCGCCAGCAGCCAAGGCCAGGGGTACAATGAGCAGTTCTTC.

This clonotype occurred a few times. The chain couples TRBV28 to TRBJ1-2; possible D gene TRBD1, 5 bases. CDR1 MDHEN and CDR2 SYDVKM come from the germline V gene. Trimming removed 1 base from V and 0 bases from J, with 9 bases in between. This CDR3 comprises 15 residues. CDR3 DNA sequence: TGTGCCAGCAGTTTATACAGGAAAGCTAACTATGGCTACACCTTC. Translating gives CASSLYRKANYGYTF.

This clonotype has at least ten counts. This sequence joins TRBV4-3 and TRBJ2-7; the match to TRBD1 covers 7 bases. The CDR3 has 15 amino acids. Germline V gives CDR1 LGHNA, CDR2 YSLEER. Trimming removed 0 bases from V and 0 bases from J; junction bases left unmatched: 2. As DNA, the CDR3 is TGCGCCAGCAGCCAAGATTGGGACAGCTCCTACGAGCAGTACTTC. It yields the protein CASSQDWDSSYEQYF.

The J gene is TRBJ2-3, the V gene TRBV4-1, with TRBD2 identical over 10 bases. Germline V gene sequence: CDR1 MGHRA, CDR2 YSYEKL. With 0 bases clipped from V and 2 bases from J, the junction kept 5 bases outside the gene matches. The CDR3 is 17 residues long. CDR3 protein: CASSQDDGTSDTDTQYF. The CDR3 DNA follows: TGCGCCAGCAGCCAAGATGATGGGACTAGCGACACAGATACGCAGTATTTT.

Many counts were recorded for this clonotype. The chain recombines TRBV7-2 with TRBJ2-3; no clear D. Between the trimmed V and J ends, which lost 4 bases and 2 bases, there was a span of 4 bases. The CDR3 spans 12 residues. Germline V gene sequence: CDR1 SGHTA, CDR2 FQGNSA. CDR3 in DNA: TGTGCCAGCAGCTCCCTCACAGATACGCAGTATTTT. Its translation is CASSSLTDTQYF.

There are a few counts of this clonotype. The V call is TRBV4-1, the J call TRBJ1-2; 7 bases are shared with TRBD1. CDR3 length equals 14 residues. The V segment lost 2 bases and the J segment 7 bases; nucleotides outside the gene matches: 7. The germline V gene encodes CDR1 MGHRA and CDR2 YSYEKL. The CDR3 loop reads CASSQLQGHLGYTF. The CDR3 DNA reads TGCGCCAGCAGCCAACTACAGGGGCACCTTGGCTACACCTTC.

This sequence joins TRBV7-6 and TRBJ1-1; 7 bases map to TRBD1. With V trimmed by 2 bases and J by 4 bases, 10 bases remained unmatched. This CDR3 has 16 residues. The V gene's germline CDR1 is SGHVS and CDR2 FNYEAQ. CDR3 residues: CASSLPQRGQTTEAFF. The CDR3 nucleotides read TGTGCCAGCAGCTTACCCCAGCGGGGACAGACCACTGAAGCTTTCTTT. Filled out from reference TRBV7-6 and TRBJ1-1, the complete variable domain reads GAGVSQSPRYKVTKRGQDVALRCDPISGHVSLYWYRQALGQGPEFLTYFNYEAQQDKSGLPNDRFSAERPEGSISTLTIQRTEQRDSAMYRCASSLPQRGQTTEAFFGQGTRLTVV.

The J gene is TRBJ1-1, the V gene TRBV15, with a possible D match to TRBD1 (6 bases). The V end was cut by 1 base, the J end by 0 bases, with 9 bases between. Germline assignment: CDR1 LNHNV and CDR2 YYDKDF (reference sequence). The CDR3 runs 15 residues. CDR3 sequence (DNA): TGTGCCACCAGCAGAGGGACAGTAATGAACACTGAAGCTTTCTTT. Its translation: CATSRGTVMNTEAFF.

This clonotype was seen ten or more times. This chain uses TRBV5-4 with TRBJ2-1; 7 bases match TRBD2. Germline V CDR1 and CDR2: SGHNT, YYREEE (reference sequence). The J segment lost 5 bases and the V segment lost 0 bases, leaving 11 bases of the junction unmatched. The CDR3 is 17 amino acids. CDR3 protein: CASSLESRGREHNEQFF. CDR3 nucleotides: TGTGCCAGCAGCTTGGAAAGTCGCGGGAGAGAGCACAATGAGCAGTTCTTC. Variable domain in full (rest from reference TRBV5-4 and TRBJ2-1): ETGVTQSPTHLIKTRGQQVTLRCSSQSGHNTVSWYQQALGQGPQFIFQYYREEENGRGNFPPRFSGLQFPNYSSELNVNALELDDSALYLCASSLESRGREHNEQFFGPGTRLTVL.

This sequence joins TRBV7-4 and TRBJ2-7, with D possibly TRBD2 on 5 matching bases. This CDR3 spans 15 amino acids. Germline assignment: CDR1 SGHVT and CDR2 SQSDAQ. V lost 5 bases and J 1 base, leaving 15 bases between the germline ends. The CDR3 reads CASSPSPRDSYEQYV. DNA of the CDR3: TGTGCCAGCAGCCCTTCCCCGAGGGATTCCTACGAGCAGTACGTC.